Included here is one T cell receptor (beta chain) sequence, with context. This CDR3 has 17 residues. Clones were sequenced by immunoSEQ multiplex PCR, and TCRdb holds only the in-frame ones, with some missing. Of 100,000 to 150,000 clones in the sample, roughly nine tenths were seen once. This specimen belongs to a study of T cell responses to AZD1222 COVID-19 vaccine. This sequence was found in an adult in good health. The V call is TRBV21-1, the J call TRBJ2-6. TRBV21-1 is flagged as a pseudogene. Sample: peripheral blood, taken on day 0 of AZD1222 vaccination. The CDR3 loop is CATVSLGVYSGANVLTF. As DNA, the CDR3 is TGTGCCACCGTCTCTCTGGGGGTCTACTCTGGGGCCAACGTCCTGACTTTC.